The 19 T cell receptor beta chains given below trace back to one sample, sequenced in a study of CD8 T cells in ankylosing spondylitis. Findings of the study overall: Fewer than 10 highly homologous variants formed a TCR beta motif that appeared characteristic of ankylosing spondylitis blood.

In TCRdb, the 5' RACE reads were re-called with MiXCR into one record per CDR3 protein. The sample yields about 340,000 distinct CDR3 sequences, 6.5% to 10% seen once. These receptors' antigens are unknown. Sequencing was carried out using blood, either unsorted or a sorted T cell fraction (not recorded which). These receptors came from a male donor with ankylosing spondylitis.

V gene TRBV18 combines with J gene TRBJ2-1; D is tentatively TRBD1 or TRBD2 (5 bases each). The germline gives CDR1 KGHSH, CDR2 LQKENI. CDR3 length: 15 amino acids. V shed 2 bases and J shed 5 bases, with 13 bases lying between them. This CDR3 is CASSPDQGAHNEQFF. CDR3 in DNA: TGTGCCAGCTCACCAGACCAGGGAGCTCACAATGAGCAGTTCTTC.

This clonotype was counted between two and nine times. This chain connects TRBV7-9 to TRBJ2-3; D gene uncertain. With 3 bases removed from V and 2 bases from J, the gap between germline ends came to 12 bases. Germline V lookup: CDR1 SEHNR, CDR2 FQNEAQ (reference sequence). The length of the CDR3 is 15 residues. The CDR3 protein is CASSFARPNTDTQYF. The CDR3, as DNA: TGTGCCAGCAGCTTTGCGCGTCCCAACACAGATACGCAGTATTTT.

This clonotype turned up a few times. The chain is built from TRBV5-5 and TRBJ2-4; D perhaps matches TRBD2 (5 bases). Germline CDR1 and CDR2: SGHKS and YYEKEE (reference sequence). The CDR3 totals 14 residues. Trimming removed 4 bases at V and 0 bases at J, with 8 bases between. CDR3 nucleotides: TGTGCCAGCAGCCGAGGGCTAGCCAAAAACATTCAGTACTTC. Its translation is CASSRGLAKNIQYF.

The genes are TRBV12-3 or TRBV12-4 and TRBJ2-4; 11 nucleotides match TRBD1. CDR3 length equals 18 residues. V gave up 2 bases and J gave up 0 bases; unmatched junction bases: 6. The CDR3 loop reads CASSLRDRGSVAKNIQYF. The CDR3 region has the DNA TGTGCCAGCAGTTTAAGGGACAGGGGGTCCGTAGCCAAAAACATTCAGTACTTC.

The chain joins TRBV24-1 to TRBJ2-1; TRBD1 aligns across 7 bases. The germline CDR1 and CDR2 sequences are KGHDR and SFDVKD. The CDR3 has 14 amino acids. Trimming cost V 3 bases and J 4 bases; bases outside gene matches: 2. The CDR3 spells CATSDPGQYNEQFF. The CDR3 DNA sequence: TGTGCCACCAGTGATCCGGGACAGTACAATGAGCAGTTCTTC.

V gene TRBV30 combines with J gene TRBJ2-1, with TRBD1 identical over 9 bases. CDR3 length: 16 amino acids. V shed 7 bases and J 6 bases; nucleotides not matched to a gene: 16. Germline assignment: CDR1 GTSNPN and CDR2 SVGIG (reference sequence). CDR3 nucleotide sequence: TGTGCCTCCAAGCCTCCGGGACAGGGAAGGGGCAATGAGCAGTTCTTC. Protein: CASKPPGQGRGNEQFF. The variable domain in full, completed from reference TRBV30 and TRBJ2-1, reads SQTIHQWPATLVQPVGSPLSLECTVEGTSNPNLYWYRQAAGRGLQLLFYSVGIGQISSEVPQNLSASRPQDRQFILSSKKLLLSDSGFYLCASKPPGQGRGNEQFFGPGTRLTVL.

This clonotype was picked up a small number of times. The chain is built from TRBV5-5 and TRBJ1-1; D is uncertain. Germline V gene sequence: CDR1 SGHKS, CDR2 YYEKEE (reference sequence). The CDR3 loop spans 13 amino acids. Trimming took 0 bases from V and 6 from J, leaving 9 bases between them. CDR3 loop: CASSLDRTSEAFF. The CDR3 DNA reads TGTGCCAGCAGCTTGGACAGAACCTCTGAAGCTTTCTTT.

This clonotype appeared a few times. The chain recombines TRBV7-8 with TRBJ2-4; 10 bases are shared with TRBD2. From germline, CDR1 is SGHVS and CDR2 FQNEAQ. Trimming took 5 bases from V and 0 from J; bases not matched to a gene: 7. This CDR3 region has 17 residues. This CDR3 reads CASSAKLAGLAKNIQYF. CDR3 DNA sequence: TGTGCCAGCAGCGCCAAACTAGCGGGGCTAGCCAAAAACATTCAGTACTTC.

This clonotype was recorded a few times. V gene TRBV5-1 combines with J gene TRBJ2-7; TRBD1 agrees at 7 bases. Germline-derived CDR1 and CDR2 are SGHRS and YFSETQ. The CDR3 is 15 residues long. After removal of 6 bases from V and 4 bases from J, the junction contained 13 bases not matched to a gene. CDR3 coding DNA: TGCGCCAGCAATTCGGTAGGGGGCGGCCCGTACGAGCAGTACTTC. It codes for CASNSVGGGPYEQYF.

In nucleotides, the CDR3 is TGCAGCGCCCAGGTTGCATGGGATCAGCCCCAGCATTTT. This gives the protein CSAQVAWDQPQHF. V and J are TRBV29-1 and TRBJ1-5; unclear D gene. This CDR3 spans 13 amino acids. The germline V and J ends were trimmed by 7 bases and 5 bases, with 15 bases remaining between them. Germline V gene lookup returns CDR1 SQVTM and CDR2 ANQGSEA.

The table lists this clonotype with a few counts. A junction end diverges from the germline sequence, so it may reflect a read error. The CDR3, as DNA: TGCAGTGCCAGAGCTAGCGGGAGTTTGTACGAGCAGTACTTC. Its translation: CSARASGSLYEQYF. This chain uses TRBV20-1 with TRBJ2-7; 10 bases fit TRBD2. The germline gives CDR1 DFQATT, CDR2 SNEGSKA (reference sequence). The CDR3 is made up of 14 amino acids.

This clonotype has a count of ten or more. The chain combines TRBV5-1 with TRBJ2-1; D is tentatively TRBD1 or TRBD2 (5 bases each). The germline CDR1 and CDR2 sequences are SGHRS and YFSETQ. CDR3 length: 15 residues. V was clipped by 3 bases and J by 2 bases, with 12 bases between them. The CDR3 DNA sequence: TGCGCCAGCAGCTGGGACCGGAGCCCCTACAATGAGCAGTTCTTC. This sequence encodes CASSWDRSPYNEQFF. The full variable domain, rest sourced from reference TRBV5-1 and TRBJ2-1, is KAGVTQTPRYLIKTRGQQVTLSCSPISGHRSVSWYQQTPGQGLQFLFEYFSETQRNKGNFPGRFSGRQFSNSRSEMNVSTLELGDSALYLCASSWDRSPYNEQFFGPGTRLTVL.

The chain couples TRBV5-1 to TRBJ2-1; TRBD2 matches 15 bases. The J segment lost 4 bases and the V segment lost 7 bases, leaving 0 bases of the junction unmatched. Per germline, CDR1 SGHRS and CDR2 YFSETQ. The CDR3 extends over 14 amino acids. In DNA, the CDR3 is TGCGCCAGCGGGACTAGCGGGGGGTACAATGAGCAGTTCTTC. This translates into CASGTSGGYNEQFF.

This clonotype was observed a few times. V is TRBV21-1 and J is TRBJ1-5; the table's TRBD1 call for D was not verified on the DNA. TRBV21-1 is an annotated pseudogene. The CDR3 contains 17 residues. CDR3 sequence: CASSSRTGGSFRQPQHF. The CDR3 DNA reads as TGTGCCAGCAGCAGCAGGACAGGGGGGTCTTTCCGGCAGCCCCAGCATTTT.

This sequence joins TRBV18 and TRBJ2-1; 11 bases fit TRBD2. The CDR3 runs to 14 residues. Germline V gene data show CDR1 as KGHSH and CDR2 as LQKENI. The V and J ends lost 4 bases and 9 bases, in that order; junction bases with no gene match: 5. This CDR3 is CASSLSGRAGEQFF. The CDR3 nucleotides are TGTGCCAGCTCACTTAGCGGGAGGGCGGGTGAGCAGTTCTTC.

The V and J genes are TRBV11-2 and TRBJ2-7; 8 bases fit TRBD2. The germline V gene has CDR1 SGHAT and CDR2 FQNNGV. This CDR3 has 16 amino acids. Unmatched junction bases numbered 9, after V lost 2 bases and J lost 3 bases. Written as DNA, the CDR3 is TGTGCCAGCAGCTTAAATCCAGCGGGGGCCTTCTACGAGCAGTACTTC. It encodes CASSLNPAGAFYEQYF. The full variable domain, rest sourced from reference TRBV11-2 and TRBJ2-7, is EAGVAQSPRYKIIEKRQSVAFWCNPISGHATLYWYQQILGQGPKLLIQFQNNGVVDDSQLPKDRFSAERLKGVDSTLKIQPAKLEDSAVYLCASSLNPAGAFYEQYFGPGTRLTVT.

The J gene is TRBJ2-1, the V gene TRBV6-1; no definite D call. The V end lost 10 bases, the J end lost 4 bases, and 20 bases lay between the germline ends. Germline-derived CDR1 and CDR2 are MNHNS and SASEGT. This CDR3 spans 15 amino acids. The CDR3 DNA is TGTGCCACCCTAACCACCCCCTTTACTTACAATGAGCAGTTCTTC. This sequence encodes CATLTTPFTYNEQFF.

V is TRBV30 and J is TRBJ2-1, with D possibly TRBD2 on 6 matching bases. From germline, CDR1 is GTSNPN and CDR2 SVGIG (reference sequence). The CDR3 is 12 residues long. The CDR3 reads CAWGGSYNEQFF. In DNA form, the CDR3 reads TGTGCTTGGGGAGGCTCGTACAATGAGCAGTTCTTC.

The chain employs TRBV5-1 and TRBJ2-1; TRBD1 might be the D (6 bases). In germline, CDR1 is SGHRS, CDR2 YFSETQ. V shed 4 bases and J shed 3 bases, with 14 bases lying between them. The CDR3 spans 15 residues. The CDR3 nucleotides read TGCGCCAGCAGCCTACGAACAGGGCACTACAATGAGCAGTTCTTC. Protein sequence: CASSLRTGHYNEQFF.